This T cell receptor beta chain was sequenced during a study of T cell clones after liver transplantation. The germline gives CDR1 SQVTM, CDR2 ANQGSEA. This CDR3 is 12 amino acids long. Trimming shortened V by 4 bases and J by 6 bases, and 10 bases separated the two germline ends. Data came from immunoSEQ multiplex PCR; TCRdb stores just in-frame clones and leaves some out. The data show about 72,000 clones, 90% seen once. The starting material was CD4+ T cells from blood, obtained before liver transplant. The chain carries TRBV29-1 and TRBJ1-5, with no clear D. The receptor was derived from a human donor who received a liver transplant. The CDR3 DNA sequence: TGCAGCGTTGCCGAGTTGGGTCAGCCCCAGCATTTT. This gives the protein CSVAELGQPQHF.